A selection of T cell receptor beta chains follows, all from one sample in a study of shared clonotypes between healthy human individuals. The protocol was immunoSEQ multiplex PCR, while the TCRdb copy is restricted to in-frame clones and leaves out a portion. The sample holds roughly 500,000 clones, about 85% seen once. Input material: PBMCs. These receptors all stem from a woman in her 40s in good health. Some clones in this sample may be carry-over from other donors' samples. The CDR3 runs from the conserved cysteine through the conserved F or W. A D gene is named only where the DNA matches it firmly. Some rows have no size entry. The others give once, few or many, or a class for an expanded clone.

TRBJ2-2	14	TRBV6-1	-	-	TGTGCCAGCAGTGAAATAGGGGCCACCGGGGAGCTGTTTTTT	CASSEIGATGELFF
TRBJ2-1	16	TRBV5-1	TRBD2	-	TGCGCCAGCAGCGTAAGGACTAGCGGAGAGAACAATGAGCAGTTCTTC	CASSVRTSGENNEQFF
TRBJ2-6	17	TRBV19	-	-	TGTGCCAGTAGTAGCCGGGCCCTCCTATCTGGGGCCAACGTCCTGACTTTC	CASSSRALLSGANVLTF
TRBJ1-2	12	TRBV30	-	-	TGTGCCTGGAGTGTAAACAGCTATGGCTACACCTTC	CAWSVNSYGYTF
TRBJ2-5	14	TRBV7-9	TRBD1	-	TGTGCCAGCAGCCTCAACAGGGGAGAGGAGACCCAGTACTTC	CASSLNRGEETQYF
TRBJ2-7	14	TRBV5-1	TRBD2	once	TGCGCCAGCAGTCAGACTAGCAGCAACTACGAGCAGTACTTC	CASSQTSSNYEQYF
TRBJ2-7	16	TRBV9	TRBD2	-	TGTGCCAGCAGCGTTGCGGGACTAGCGGGAGTCCACGAGCAGTACTTC	CASSVAGLAGVHEQYF
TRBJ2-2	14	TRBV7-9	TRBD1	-	TGTGCCACACCCCGGACAGGGAACACCGGGGAGCTGTTTTTT	CATPRTGNTGELFF
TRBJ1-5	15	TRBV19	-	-	TGTGCCAGTAGCATCGCATCTAATAGCAATCAGCCCCAGCATTTT	CASSIASNSNQPQHF
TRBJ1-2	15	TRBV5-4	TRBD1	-	TGTGCCAGCAGCTTGGCAACAGGGGGATCTTGGGGCTACACCTTC	CASSLATGGSWGYTF
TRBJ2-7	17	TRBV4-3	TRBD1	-	TGCGCCAGCAGCCAAGGCATTTTAGGGGGCGCCCCCTACGAGCAGTACTTC	CASSQGILGGAPYEQYF
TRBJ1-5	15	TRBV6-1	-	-	TGTGCCAGCAGTGAGGGGGGGGGAGCAGTTCCGCCCCAGCATTTT	CASSEGGGAVPPQHF
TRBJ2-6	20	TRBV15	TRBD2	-	TGTGCCACCAGCAGACCCTCGGGACTAGCGGGGGACTCTGGGGCCAACGTCCTGACTTTC	CATSRPSGLAGDSGANVLTF
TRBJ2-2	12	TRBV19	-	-	TGTGCCAGTAGTATATTACGAGGGGAGCTGTTTTTT	CASSILRGELFF
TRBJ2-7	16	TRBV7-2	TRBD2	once	TGTGCCAGTAGCTGGCGGGGGACTAGCGGGAGATACGAGCAGTACTTC	CASSWRGTSGRYEQYF
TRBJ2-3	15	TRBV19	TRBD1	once	TGTGCCAGTACCCCCGGGACAGGGTGGGCAGATACGCAGTATTTT	CASTPGTGWADTQYF
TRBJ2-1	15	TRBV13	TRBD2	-	TGTGCCAGCAGCTTGGATAGCGGGAGAAACAATGAGCAGTTCTTC	CASSLDSGRNNEQFF
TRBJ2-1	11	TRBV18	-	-	TGTGCCAGCTCACCCTCCTATCTCCAGTTCTTC	CASSPSYLQFF
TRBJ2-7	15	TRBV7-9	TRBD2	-	TGTGCCAGCAGCTCGGGACTAGCGTATGCCTACGAGCAGTACTTC	CASSSGLAYAYEQYF
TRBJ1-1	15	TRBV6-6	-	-	TGTGCCAGCACCGTCAGACAGGCCATGAACACTGAAGCTTTCTTT	CASTVRQAMNTEAFF
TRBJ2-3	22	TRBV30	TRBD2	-	TGTGCCTGGAGTAAAACTAGCGGGCCCCCCCTCGGCGGGGCCGCAAACACAGATACGCAGTATTTT	CAWSKTSGPPLGGAANTDTQYF
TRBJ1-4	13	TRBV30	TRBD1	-	TGTGCCTGGATGGACAGGGGCAATGAAAAACTGTTTTTT	CAWMDRGNEKLFF
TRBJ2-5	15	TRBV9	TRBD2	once	TGTGCCAGCAGCGGATCCGGGACTAGGATAGAGACCCAGTACTTC	CASSGSGTRIETQYF
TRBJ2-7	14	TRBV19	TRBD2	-	TGTGCCAGTAGCCGGGGGGGCCAGATCTACGAGCAGTACTTC	CASSRGGQIYEQYF
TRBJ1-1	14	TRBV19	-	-	TGTGCCAGTAGTATTGGTAGGGGTTACACTGAAGCTTTCTTT	CASSIGRGYTEAFF
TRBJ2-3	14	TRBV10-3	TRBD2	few	TGTGCCATCAGTCCTAGCGGGAACACAGATACGCAGTATTTT	CAISPSGNTDTQYF
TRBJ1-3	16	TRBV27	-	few	TGTGCCAGCAGTTTGGGGAGGCCGGGGTCCGGAAACACCATATATTTT	CASSLGRPGSGNTIYF
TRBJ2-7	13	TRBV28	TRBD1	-	TGTGCCACCAACAGGGGGTTACACTACGAGCAGTACTTC	CATNRGLHYEQYF
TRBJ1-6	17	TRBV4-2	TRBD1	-	TGTGCCAGCAGCCAAGTTCGCCAGGGGGCCGATAATTCACCCCTCCACTTT	CASSQVRQGADNSPLHF
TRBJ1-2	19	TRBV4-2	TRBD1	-	TGTGCCAGCAGCCCGGAGGGGGGTCCCACAGGGGGCGTCAGGAATGGCTACACCTTC	CASSPEGGPTGGVRNGYTF
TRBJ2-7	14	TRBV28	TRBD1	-	TGTGCCAGCACCCCGGGACAGGGTTTGGAGGAGCAGTACTTC	CASTPGQGLEEQYF
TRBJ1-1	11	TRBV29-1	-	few	TGCAGCGTTGAAGAAGGACTTGGAACTTTCTTT	CSVEEGLGTFF
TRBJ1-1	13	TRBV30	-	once	TGTGCCTGGAGTCCGGCGGCGAACACTGAAGCTTTCTTT	CAWSPAANTEAFF
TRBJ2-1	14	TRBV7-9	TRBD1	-	TGTGCCAGCATCGGTAAGGACAGGGACAATGAGCAGTTCTTC	CASIGKDRDNEQFF
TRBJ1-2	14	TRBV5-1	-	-	TGCGCCAGCAGCTTGGAGGCAGGGCTGGATGGCTACACCTTC	CASSLEAGLDGYTF
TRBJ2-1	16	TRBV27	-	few	TGTGCCAGCAGTTTATCATGGGCCCTGTCCTACAATGAGCAGTTCTTC	CASSLSWALSYNEQFF
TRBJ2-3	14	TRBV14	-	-	TGTGCCAGCAGCCAAGATCTGGCGTTAGATACGCAGTATTTT	CASSQDLALDTQYF
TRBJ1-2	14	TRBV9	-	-	TGTGCCAGCAGCGTAGAGGCCAGTAACTATGGCTACACCTTC	CASSVEASNYGYTF
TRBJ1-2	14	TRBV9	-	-	TGTGCCACAACCCCCTCCACCGCTCCCCAAGGCTACACCTTC	CATTPSTAPQGYTF
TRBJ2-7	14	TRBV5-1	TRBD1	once	TGCGCCAGCAGACCGGGACAGGGCTCCTACGAGCAGTACTTC	CASRPGQGSYEQYF
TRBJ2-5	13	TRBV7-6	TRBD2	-	TGTGCCAGCAGGCGGAGGGCGGGGGGGACCCAGTACTTC	CASRRRAGGTQYF
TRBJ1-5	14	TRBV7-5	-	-	TGTGCCAGAAGCCCTAGACAGGTTCATCAGCCCCAGCATTTT	CARSPRQVHQPQHF
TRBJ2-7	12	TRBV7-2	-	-	TGTGCCAGCAGCTATATTGCCTACGAGCAGTACTTC	CASSYIAYEQYF
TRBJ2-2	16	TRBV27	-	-	TGTGCCAGCAGACTAACGGGGCCAACGAACACCGGGGAGCTGTTTTTT	CASRLTGPTNTGELFF
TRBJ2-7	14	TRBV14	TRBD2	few	TGTGCCAGCAGCTCTAGCGGGGGGACCTACGAGCAGTACTTC	CASSSSGGTYEQYF
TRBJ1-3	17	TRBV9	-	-	TGTGCCAGCAGCGTAGGGGCAGGGGCTTACTCTGGAAACACCATATATTTT	CASSVGAGAYSGNTIYF
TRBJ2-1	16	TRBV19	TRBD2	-	TGTGCCAGTAGTAGCACGGGACTAGCGGGAGGGAGTGAGCAGTTCTTC	CASSSTGLAGGSEQFF
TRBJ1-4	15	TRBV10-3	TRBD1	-	TGTGCCATCAGTGAGTCGGGGACAGGGGATGAAAAACTGTTTTTT	CAISESGTGDEKLFF
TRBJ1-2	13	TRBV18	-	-	TGTGCCAGCTCACCGCCAGGGTGGAACGGCTACACCTTC	CASSPPGWNGYTF
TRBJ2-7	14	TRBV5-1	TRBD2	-	TGCGCCAGCAGCTTACGGGAGGGCTCCTACGAGCAGTACTTC	CASSLREGSYEQYF
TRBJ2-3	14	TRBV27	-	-	TGTGCCAGCAGTGACACAGGGTTTACAGATACGCAGTATTTT	CASSDTGFTDTQYF